This is a list of T cell receptor beta chains from one sample in a study of blood T cell repertoires in COVID-19. The method was immunoSEQ multiplex PCR; TCRdb's version includes in-frame clones alone and lacks a portion of them. The sample lists 50,000 to 60,000 clones; around 80% were seen once. The sequenced material came from peripheral blood. All receptors derive from a woman over 75 with COVID-19, enrolled during active disease. The CDR3 runs from the conserved cysteine through the conserved F or W. Each record gives: D gene, V gene, J gene, clone size, CDR3 DNA, CDR3 protein. A D gene is named only where the DNA matches it firmly. Rows give clone size only sometimes, using once, few, many, or a class for an expanded clone.

NA	TRBV20-1	TRBJ1-1	few	TGCAGTGCTAGTCAGATCTGGGGAGTGAGTACTGAAGCTTTCTTT	CSASQIWGVSTEAFF
TRBD1	TRBV27	TRBJ1-1	NA	TGTGCCAGCAGTCCACAGGGGGCAACTGAAGCTTTCTTT	CASSPQGATEAFF
TRBD1	TRBV7-9	TRBJ1-6	NA	TGTGCCAGCAGCTTAGTAGGGACAGGGATTGATAATTCACCCCTCCACTTT	CASSLVGTGIDNSPLHF
TRBD2	TRBV25-1	TRBJ2-1	NA	TGTGCCAGCAGTGGATTAGCGGGAGAGCAGTTCTTC	CASSGLAGEQFF
NA	TRBV5-1	TRBJ1-1	NA	TGCGCCAGCAGCCCCCGCGAGCAGGTGAACACTGAAGCTTTCTTT	CASSPREQVNTEAFF
TRBD1	TRBV29-1	TRBJ1-2	NA	TGCAGCGTCGGGAGGGGACAGGGCTATGGCTACACCTTC	CSVGRGQGYGYTF
NA	TRBV2	TRBJ2-1	NA	TGTGCCAGCGGGCGGGGCGATAGCTCCTACAATGAGCAGTTCTTC	CASGRGDSSYNEQFF
TRBD1	TRBV2	TRBJ1-2	NA	TGTGCCAGCATTACAGGGGGATCCCGCTATGGCTACACCTTC	CASITGGSRYGYTF
NA	TRBV14	TRBJ2-2	NA	TGTGCCAGCAGCCAATATCTTACGAGAGGTGGGACCGGGGAGCTGTTTTTT	CASSQYLTRGGTGELFF
NA	TRBV15	TRBJ2-7	NA	TGTGCCACCAGCAGAGATCGGGGTTTCTCCTACGAGCAGTACTTC	CATSRDRGFSYEQYF
TRBD1	TRBV19	TRBJ2-5	NA	TGTGCCAGTAGTAGGGACAGACAAGAGACCCAGTACTTC	CASSRDRQETQYF
NA	TRBV6-5	TRBJ2-7	NA	TGTGCCAGCCGGTTGCGGTTCAGCTCCTACGAGCAGTACTTC	CASRLRFSSYEQYF
NA	TRBV28	TRBJ1-1	NA	TGTGCCAGCAGTTTAAGCGGGGGCATCGGTGTTGAAGCTTTCTTT	CASSLSGGIGVEAFF
TRBD2	TRBV2	TRBJ2-4	NA	TGTGCCAGCAGTGATCGACTGGCGGGAGTAGCCAAAAACATTCAGTACTTC	CASSDRLAGVAKNIQYF
TRBD2	TRBV18	TRBJ2-7	NA	TGTGCCAGCTCACCAAAGATAGGGACTAGCGTAGGCTACGAGCAGTACTTC	CASSPKIGTSVGYEQYF
TRBD1	TRBV5-5	TRBJ2-1	NA	TGTGCCAGCAGCTTAACCTGGGACAGGGCTCCCAATGAGCAGTTCTTC	CASSLTWDRAPNEQFF
NA	TRBV19	TRBJ1-4	NA	TGTGCCAGTAGTATAAGGGGTAGTAATGAAAAACTGTTTTTT	CASSIRGSNEKLFF
NA	TRBV23-1	TRBJ2-6	NA	TGCGCCAGCAGTCATCGGGACACCATCTCTGGGGCCAACGTCCTGACTTTC	CASSHRDTISGANVLTF
TRBD1	TRBV10-3	TRBJ2-7	few	TGTGCCATCAGTGAGTCCGGACAGGGTCCCTACGAGCAGTACTTC	CAISESGQGPYEQYF
TRBD1	TRBV4-1	TRBJ2-1	NA	TGCGCCAGCAGCCCGACCGGGACAGGGGCAAATGAGCAGTTCTTC	CASSPTGTGANEQFF
NA	TRBV3-1/TRBV3-2	TRBJ1-2	NA	TGTGCCAGCAGCTCGCAGGGAAGGTATGGCTACACCTTC	CASSSQGRYGYTF
TRBD1	TRBV10-3	TRBJ2-5	few	TGTGCCATCAGCAGGGGGAGAGGGCAAGAGACCCAGTACTTC	CAISRGRGQETQYF